The 22 T cell receptor beta chains given below trace back to one sample, sequenced in a study of blood T cells in healthy people across ages. It was with a sample-barcoded 5' primer and a J-beta primer mix that a second PCR of about 7 to 12 cycles was run. TCRdb analysed the 5' RACE reads with MiXCR anew, one entry per CDR3 protein. The sample yields around 1,500,000 distinct CDR3 sequences, roughly 45% seen once. The source material was blood. These receptors were taken from a woman between 18 and 29 years old in good health.

Regarding this clonotype: This CDR3 fails to terminate in the conserved phenylalanine or tryptophan, so it likely reflects a read error. CDR3 in amino acids: CASSRTSGGTYNEQFV. The CDR3 nucleotides are TGCGCCAGCAGCAGGACTAGCGGGGGAACCTACAATGAGCAGTTCGTC. The V call is TRBV5-1, the J call TRBJ2-1, with 13 bases matching TRBD2. Losses at the gene ends were 4 bases for V and 2 bases for J; bases not matched to a gene: 3. The CDR3 length is 16 residues. The germline V gene encodes CDR1 SGHRS and CDR2 YFSETQ.

The V call is TRBV7-2, the J call TRBJ2-3; TRBD1 aligns across 9 bases. V shed 5 bases and J 3 bases; nucleotides not matched to a gene: 9. The CDR3 has 16 amino acids. Looked up from germline, CDR1 is SGHTA and CDR2 is FQGNSA. This CDR3 reads CASSNGQGSWTDTQYF. The CDR3 DNA is TGTGCCAGCAGCAACGGACAGGGGAGCTGGACAGATACGCAGTATTTT.

The DNA for the CDR3 is TGTGCCACCAGCAGAGAAGGGACTACCTACAATGAGCAGTTCTTC. Protein product: CATSREGTTYNEQFF. The rearrangement links TRBV15 to TRBJ2-1, with 7 bases identical to TRBD2. V lost 0 bases and J lost 2; bases outside the gene matches: 1. The CDR3 has 15 amino acids. Germline-derived CDR1 and CDR2 are LNHNV and YYDKDF (reference sequence).

The chain carries TRBV28 and TRBJ2-5; 10 bases are shared with TRBD1. The J call may be in error: the DNA end matches TRBJ2-7 better. The CDR3 sequence is 15 residues long. From germline, CDR1 is MDHEN and CDR2 SYDVKM. The CDR3, as DNA: TGTGCCAGCGGCGAACGGACAGGGGGTCCGTACGAGCAGTACTTC. This sequence encodes CASGERTGGPYEQYF.

V and J are TRBV11-2 and TRBJ1-2; TRBD1 matches at 7 bases. The germline CDR1 and CDR2 sequences are SGHAT and FQNNGV. This CDR3 is 13 amino acids long. J lost 8 bases, V lost 5 bases, and 8 bases had no gene match. CDR3: CASSQLRQGGYTF. The CDR3 nucleotides are TGTGCCAGCAGCCAACTCCGACAGGGCGGCTACACCTTC. The full variable domain, in which reference TRBV11-2 and TRBJ1-2 provide the parts outside the CDR3, is EAGVAQSPRYKIIEKRQSVAFWCNPISGHATLYWYQQILGQGPKLLIQFQNNGVVDDSQLPKDRFSAERLKGVDSTLKIQPAKLEDSAVYLCASSQLRQGGYTFGSGTRLTVV.

In DNA form, the CDR3 reads TGTGCCAGCAGCCCTATGGGACAGGGCCCATCAAACGATGGCTACACCTTC. As protein: CASSPMGQGPSNDGYTF. The chain has TRBV7-2 and TRBJ1-2, with 9 bases lining up with TRBD1. Per germline, CDR1 SGHTA and CDR2 FQGNSA. The CDR3 has 17 residues. The V segment lost 5 bases and the J segment 6 bases; nucleotides outside the gene matches: 16.

J is TRBJ2-7 and V is TRBV10-3; weak D call: TRBD2 (6 bases). V dropped 2 bases and J dropped 6 bases, with 8 bases sitting between them. CDR1 is ENHRY and CDR2 is SYGVKD in the germline V gene. CDR3 size: 12 residues. The CDR3 nucleotides are TGTGCCATCAGTGAGGGGGGAGGCGAGCAGTACTTC. This translates into CAISEGGGEQYF.

V is TRBV5-6 and J is TRBJ2-1; D is ambiguous. The CDR3 has 16 residues. Trimming shortened V by 0 bases and J by 3 bases, and 13 bases separated the two germline ends. Germline V CDR1 and CDR2: SGHDT, YYEEEE. The CDR3 region is CASSLVDGYGYNEQFF. CDR3 DNA: TGTGCCAGCAGCTTGGTAGACGGATACGGCTACAATGAGCAGTTCTTC.

This clonotype occurred a few times. The chain employs TRBV5-1 and TRBJ1-2; D is unresolved. Germline lookup yields CDR1 SGHRS and CDR2 YFSETQ. The CDR3 sequence is 14 residues long. V gave up 4 bases and J gave up 3 bases, with 13 bases separating them. CDR3: CASSPEDGDYGYTF. DNA for the CDR3: TGCGCCAGCAGCCCAGAAGACGGTGACTATGGCTACACCTTC.

For the CDR3, the DNA is TGCAGTGCCCGACCCGGGACAGGCTCAGCTCGGTATGGCTACACCTTC. Residues: CSARPGTGSARYGYTF. The chain joins TRBV20-1 to TRBJ1-2, with 8 bases aligning to TRBD1. With V trimmed by 6 bases and J by 5 bases, 17 bases remained unmatched. The CDR3 runs 16 residues. Germline V lookup: CDR1 DFQATT, CDR2 SNEGSKA (reference sequence).

This clonotype occurred a few times. The chain links TRBV12-3 or TRBV12-4 to TRBJ2-1; a weak D match, TRBD1 (7 bases). V gave up 5 bases and J gave up 8 bases, with 13 bases separating them. This CDR3 region has 13 residues. CDR3 bases: TGTGCCAGCAGTGAAGGAGGGGGCGATGAGCAGTTCTTC. This codes for CASSEGGGDEQFF.

This clonotype occurred a few times. V gene TRBV15 combines with J gene TRBJ1-5, with D perhaps TRBD1 (5 bases). This CDR3 region has 15 residues. V lost 0 bases, J lost 4 bases, and 10 bases lay in between. Germline CDR1 and CDR2: LNHNV and YYDKDF (reference sequence). In nucleotides, the CDR3 is TGTGCCACCAGCAGAGATTGGGGGGGAAATCAGCCCCAGCATTTT. Translating gives CATSRDWGGNQPQHF. Full variable domain (missing parts from reference TRBV15 and TRBJ1-5): DAMVIQNPRYQVTQFGKPVTLSCSQTLNHNVMYWYQQKSSQAPKLLFHYYDKDFNNEADTPDNFQSRRPNTSFCFLDIRSPGLGDTAMYLCATSRDWGGNQPQHFGDGTRLSIL.

The chain is built from TRBV12-5 and TRBJ2-6, with unresolved D. The CDR3 totals 12 residues. The ends were cut back, 7 bases at V and 5 bases at J, with 6 bases in the middle. Germline CDR1 is LGHNT and CDR2 is FRNRAP. Written as DNA, the CDR3 is TGTGCTAGTGTTCCCCGGGCCAACGTCCTGACTTTC. Amino acids: CASVPRANVLTF.

The chain is built from TRBV7-9 and TRBJ2-5, with unresolved D. This CDR3 contains 12 residues. The V gene's germline CDR1 is SEHNR and CDR2 FQNEAQ (reference sequence). V dropped 3 bases and J dropped 5 bases, with 7 bases sitting between them. The CDR3, as DNA: TGTGCCAGCAGCTTCAATCTGGAGACCCAGTACTTC. Residues: CASSFNLETQYF. The variable domain in full, completed from reference TRBV7-9 and TRBJ2-5, reads DTGVSQNPRHKITKRGQNVTFRCDPISEHNRLYWYRQTLGQGPEFLTYFQNEAQLEKSRLLSDRFSAERPKGSFSTLEIQRTEQGDSAMYLCASSFNLETQYFGPGTRLLVL.

On this clonotype: The junction departs from the called germline gene at one end, perhaps through a read error. This chain uses TRBV5-1 with TRBJ2-1, with TRBD2 as a possible D gene (5 bases). CDR1 and CDR2 (germline): SGHRS, YFSETQ. This CDR3 spans 16 amino acids. The CDR3 sequence: CAGSLVGGPSYNEQFF. In DNA form, the CDR3 reads TGCGCCGGCAGCTTGGTCGGCGGGCCCTCCTACAATGAGCAGTTCTTC.

The CDR3 nucleotides read TGTGCCAGCTCACCACCAATAGGGGCTGCCCCTTACAATGAGCAGTTCTTC. Translating it yields CASSPPIGAAPYNEQFF. V is TRBV18 and J is TRBJ2-1, with D possibly matching TRBD1 (5 bases). Germline V lookup: CDR1 KGHSH, CDR2 LQKENI. The CDR3 runs 17 residues. Trimming removed 0 bases from V and 4 bases from J, with 16 bases in between.

Regarding this clonotype: The junction and the germline gene differ at one end; a read error may be behind it. The chain is built from TRBV6-2 or TRBV6-3 and TRBJ1-2; no clear D. Germline V CDR1 and CDR2: MNHEY, SVGEGT. The CDR3 loop spans 16 amino acids. Here the CDR3 reads CAGSSQRVSPNYGYTF. In DNA, the CDR3 is TGTGCCGGCAGTTCCCAGCGGGTCTCCCCCAACTATGGCTACACCTTC.

V is TRBV28 and J is TRBJ1-2, with TRBD1 matching over 8 bases. The CDR3 is 16 residues long. Germline V gives CDR1 MDHEN, CDR2 SYDVKM. Trimming cost V 4 bases and J 2 bases; bases outside gene matches: 9. The chain's CDR3 is CASSSVAGGGNYGYTF. For the CDR3, the DNA is TGTGCCAGCAGTTCAGTAGCAGGGGGCGGGAACTATGGCTACACCTTC.

This clonotype was counted only a few times. The chain carries TRBV12-3 or TRBV12-4 and TRBJ1-2; possible D gene TRBD1, 5 bases. The CDR3 is 12 amino acids. Trimming removed 10 bases from V and 8 bases from J, with 17 bases in between. CDR3 coding DNA: TGTGCCATCGCACAGGACGCCGTGGGCTACACCTTC. Residues: CAIAQDAVGYTF.

In this sample, this clonotype turned up a few times. The genes are TRBV11-1 and TRBJ1-2; TRBD1 matches at 8 bases. Germline CDR1 is SGHAT and CDR2 is FQDESV (reference sequence). The CDR3 is 15 amino acids. Germline trimming cut 2 bases from V and 11 bases from J; bases unmatched to any gene: 13. The CDR3 loop is CASSLSRDRPKGYTF. CDR3 coding DNA: TGTGCCAGCAGCTTAAGTCGGGACAGGCCCAAGGGATACACCTTC.

The count of this clonotype is one. The chain carries TRBV3-1 and TRBJ1-1; 11 nucleotides agree with TRBD1. The length of the CDR3 is 14 residues. Trimming took 2 bases from V and 11 from J; bases not matched to a gene: 7. In germline, CDR1 is LGHDT, CDR2 YNNKEL (reference sequence). The CDR3 DNA reads as TGTGCCAGCAGCCAAAAAGGGACAGGGGGTACGGCTTTCTTT. Translation gives CASSQKGTGGTAFF.

This clonotype was seen only a few times. V gene TRBV20-1 combines with J gene TRBJ2-7, with 7 bases lining up with TRBD2. The CDR3 consists of 17 residues. V was pared by 6 bases and J by 0 bases, with 17 bases of the junction left unmatched. The V gene's germline CDR1 is DFQATT and CDR2 SNEGSKA (reference sequence). The CDR3: CSARPYASGTYSYEQYF. CDR3 DNA sequence: TGCAGTGCGCGGCCCTACGCGAGCGGGACTTACTCCTACGAGCAGTACTTC.